This T cell receptor beta chain stems from a study of Tregs in tolerant kidney transplant recipients. This CDR3 region has 16 residues. V was clipped by 3 bases and J by 0 bases, with 13 bases between them. Germline CDR1 reads LNHDA; CDR2 reads SQIVND (reference sequence). Overall study findings and caveats: Few patients were studied, so findings need validation in larger groups. This study did not directly address biological reproducibility. The most relevant donor-specific Treg TCRbeta repertoire apparently came from expansion with activated donor B cells.

Clones were sequenced by immunoSEQ multiplex PCR, and TCRdb holds only the in-frame ones, with some missing. The sample shows some 69,000 clones, 84% of them seen only once. On this clone itself: No antigen is known for it.

CD4+CD25+CD127- Tregs, CD4+CD25- non-Tregs, CD4 and CD8 cells were sorted. Sequencing input: CD4+ T cells from blood. V is TRBV19 and J is TRBJ2-3, with D perhaps TRBD2 (6 bases). The receptor comes from a human donor in good health. The CDR3 sequence is CASSINAGSSTDTQYF. In nucleotides, the CDR3 is TGTGCCAGTAGTATTAATGCGGGATCTAGCACAGATACGCAGTATTTT.